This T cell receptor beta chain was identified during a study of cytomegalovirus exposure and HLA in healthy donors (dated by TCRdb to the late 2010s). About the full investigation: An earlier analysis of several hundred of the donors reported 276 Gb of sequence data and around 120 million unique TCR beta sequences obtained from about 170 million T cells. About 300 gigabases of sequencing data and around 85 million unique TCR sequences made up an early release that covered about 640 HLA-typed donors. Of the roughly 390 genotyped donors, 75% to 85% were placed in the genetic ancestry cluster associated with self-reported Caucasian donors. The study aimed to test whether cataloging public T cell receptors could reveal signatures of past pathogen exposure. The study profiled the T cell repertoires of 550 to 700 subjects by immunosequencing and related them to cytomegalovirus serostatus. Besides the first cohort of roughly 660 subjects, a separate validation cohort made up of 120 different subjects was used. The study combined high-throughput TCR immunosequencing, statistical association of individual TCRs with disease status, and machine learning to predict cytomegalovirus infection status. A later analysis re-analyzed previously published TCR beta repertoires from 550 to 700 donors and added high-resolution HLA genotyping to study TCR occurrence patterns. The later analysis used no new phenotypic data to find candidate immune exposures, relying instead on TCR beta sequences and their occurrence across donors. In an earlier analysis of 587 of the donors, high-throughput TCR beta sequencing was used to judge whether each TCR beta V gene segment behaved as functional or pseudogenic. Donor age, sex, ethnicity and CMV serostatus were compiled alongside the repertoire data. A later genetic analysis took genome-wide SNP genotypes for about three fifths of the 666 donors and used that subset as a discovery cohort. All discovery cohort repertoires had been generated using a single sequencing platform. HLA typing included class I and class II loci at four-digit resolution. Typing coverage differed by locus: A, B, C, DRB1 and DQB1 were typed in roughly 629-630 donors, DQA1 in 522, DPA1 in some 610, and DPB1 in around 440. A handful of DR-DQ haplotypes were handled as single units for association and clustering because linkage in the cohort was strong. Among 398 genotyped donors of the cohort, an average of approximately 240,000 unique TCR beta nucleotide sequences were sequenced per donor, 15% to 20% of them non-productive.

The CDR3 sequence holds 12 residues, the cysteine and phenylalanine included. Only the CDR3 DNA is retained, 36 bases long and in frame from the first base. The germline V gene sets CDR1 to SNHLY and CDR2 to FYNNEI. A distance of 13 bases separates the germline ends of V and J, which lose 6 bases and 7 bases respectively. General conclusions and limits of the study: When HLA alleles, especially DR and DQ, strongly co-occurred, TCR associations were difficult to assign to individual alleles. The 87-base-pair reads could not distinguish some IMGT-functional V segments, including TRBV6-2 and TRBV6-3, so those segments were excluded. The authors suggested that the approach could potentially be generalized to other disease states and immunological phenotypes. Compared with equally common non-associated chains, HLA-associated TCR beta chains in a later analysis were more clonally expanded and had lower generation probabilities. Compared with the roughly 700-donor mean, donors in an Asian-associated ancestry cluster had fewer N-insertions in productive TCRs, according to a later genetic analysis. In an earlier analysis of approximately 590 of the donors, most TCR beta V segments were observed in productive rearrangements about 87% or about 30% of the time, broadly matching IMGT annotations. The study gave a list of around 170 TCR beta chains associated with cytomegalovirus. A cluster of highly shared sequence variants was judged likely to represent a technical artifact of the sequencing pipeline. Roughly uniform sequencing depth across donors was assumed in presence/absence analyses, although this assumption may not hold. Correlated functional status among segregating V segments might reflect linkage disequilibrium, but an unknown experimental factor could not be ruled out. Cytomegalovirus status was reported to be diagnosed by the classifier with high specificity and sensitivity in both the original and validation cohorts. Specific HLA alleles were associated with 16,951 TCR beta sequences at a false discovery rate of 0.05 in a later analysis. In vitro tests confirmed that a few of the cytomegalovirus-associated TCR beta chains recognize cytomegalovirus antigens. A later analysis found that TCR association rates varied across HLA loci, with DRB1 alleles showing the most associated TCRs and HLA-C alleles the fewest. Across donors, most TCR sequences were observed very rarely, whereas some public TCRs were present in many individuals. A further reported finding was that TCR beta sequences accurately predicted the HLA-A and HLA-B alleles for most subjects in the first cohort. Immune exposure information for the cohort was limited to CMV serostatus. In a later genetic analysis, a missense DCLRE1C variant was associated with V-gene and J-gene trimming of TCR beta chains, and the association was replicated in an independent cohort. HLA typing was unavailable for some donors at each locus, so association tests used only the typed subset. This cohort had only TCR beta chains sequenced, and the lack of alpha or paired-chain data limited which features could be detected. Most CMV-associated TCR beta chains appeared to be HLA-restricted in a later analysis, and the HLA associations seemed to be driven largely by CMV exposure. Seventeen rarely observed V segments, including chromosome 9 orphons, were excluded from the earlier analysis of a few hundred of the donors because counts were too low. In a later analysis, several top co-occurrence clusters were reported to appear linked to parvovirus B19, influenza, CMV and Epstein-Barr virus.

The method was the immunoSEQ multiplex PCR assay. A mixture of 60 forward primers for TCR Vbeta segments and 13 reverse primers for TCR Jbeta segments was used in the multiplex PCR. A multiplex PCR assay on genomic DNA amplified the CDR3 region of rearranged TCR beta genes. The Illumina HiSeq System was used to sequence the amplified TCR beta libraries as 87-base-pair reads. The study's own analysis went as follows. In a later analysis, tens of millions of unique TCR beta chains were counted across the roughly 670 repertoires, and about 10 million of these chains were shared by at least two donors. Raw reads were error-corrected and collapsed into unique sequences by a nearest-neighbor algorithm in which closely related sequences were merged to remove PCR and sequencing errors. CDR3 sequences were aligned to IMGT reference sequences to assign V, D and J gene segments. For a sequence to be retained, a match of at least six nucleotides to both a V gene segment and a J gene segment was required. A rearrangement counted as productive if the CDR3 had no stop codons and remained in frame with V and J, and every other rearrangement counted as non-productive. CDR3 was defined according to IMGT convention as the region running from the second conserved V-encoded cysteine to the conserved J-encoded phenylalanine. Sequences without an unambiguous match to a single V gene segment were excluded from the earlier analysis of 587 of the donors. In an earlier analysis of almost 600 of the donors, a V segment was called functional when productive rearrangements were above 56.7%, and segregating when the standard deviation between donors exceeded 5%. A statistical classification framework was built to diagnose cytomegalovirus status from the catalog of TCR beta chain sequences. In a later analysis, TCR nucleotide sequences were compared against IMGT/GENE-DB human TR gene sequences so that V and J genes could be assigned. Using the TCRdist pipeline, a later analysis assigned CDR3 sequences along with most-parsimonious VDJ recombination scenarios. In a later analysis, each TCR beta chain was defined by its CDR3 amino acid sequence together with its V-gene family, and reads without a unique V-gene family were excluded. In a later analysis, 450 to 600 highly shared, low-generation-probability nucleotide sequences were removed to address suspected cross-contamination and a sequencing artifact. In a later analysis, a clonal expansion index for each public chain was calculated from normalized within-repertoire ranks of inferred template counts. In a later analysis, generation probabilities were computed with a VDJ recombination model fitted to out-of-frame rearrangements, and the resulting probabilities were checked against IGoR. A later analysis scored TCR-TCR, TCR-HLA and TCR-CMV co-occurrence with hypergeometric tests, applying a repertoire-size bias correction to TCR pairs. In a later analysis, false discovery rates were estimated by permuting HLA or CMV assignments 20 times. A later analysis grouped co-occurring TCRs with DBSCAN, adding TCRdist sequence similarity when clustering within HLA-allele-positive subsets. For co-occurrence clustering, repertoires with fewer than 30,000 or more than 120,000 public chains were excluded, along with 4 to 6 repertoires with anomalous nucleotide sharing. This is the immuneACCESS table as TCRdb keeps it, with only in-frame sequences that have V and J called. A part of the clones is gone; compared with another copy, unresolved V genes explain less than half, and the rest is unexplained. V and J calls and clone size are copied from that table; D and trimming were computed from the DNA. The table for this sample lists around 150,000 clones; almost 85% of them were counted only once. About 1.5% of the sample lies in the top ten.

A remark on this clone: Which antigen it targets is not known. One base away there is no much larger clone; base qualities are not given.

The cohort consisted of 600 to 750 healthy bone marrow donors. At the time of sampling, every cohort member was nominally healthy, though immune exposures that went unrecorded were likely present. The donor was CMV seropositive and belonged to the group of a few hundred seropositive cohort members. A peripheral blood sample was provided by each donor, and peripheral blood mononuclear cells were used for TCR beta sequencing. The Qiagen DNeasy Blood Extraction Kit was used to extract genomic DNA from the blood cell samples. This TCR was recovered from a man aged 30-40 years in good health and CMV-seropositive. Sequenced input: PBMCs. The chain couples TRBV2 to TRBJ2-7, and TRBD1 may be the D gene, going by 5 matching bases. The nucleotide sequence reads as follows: TGTGCCAGCAGCGCAGGGTCCTGGGAGCAGTACTTC. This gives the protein CASSAGSWEQYF.